The 21 T cell receptor beta chains presented below share a single source sample, sequenced in a study of control samples from healthy donors and cancer patients. Produced via immunoSEQ multiplex PCR; TCRdb's table is partial and in-frame only. The repertoire holds about 35,000 clones, with 85% to 95% as singletons. The sample taken for sequencing was PBMCs. Source of these receptors: a middle-aged man with colorectal cancer.

The chain joins TRBV4-1 to TRBJ1-2; 12 positions match TRBD1. The junction had 5 bases not matched to a gene; V was cut back by 4 bases and J by 8 bases. Germline V gene sequence: CDR1 MGHRA, CDR2 YSYEKL. The CDR3 contains 14 residues. CDR3 region: CASSPGQGALGYTF. The CDR3, as DNA: TGCGCCAGCAGCCCGGGACAGGGGGCGCTGGGCTACACCTTC.

This rearrangement joins TRBV7-8 to TRBJ1-4, with a tentative D call TRBD1 (5 bases). Germline V gene sequence: CDR1 SGHVS, CDR2 FQNEAQ. This CDR3 spans 16 amino acids. Between the trimmed V and J ends, which lost 1 base and 4 bases, there was a span of 13 bases. The CDR3 nucleotides are TGTGCCAGCAGCTTAGGGGCGACAGTCTTTAATGAAAAACTGTTTTTT. This translates into CASSLGATVFNEKLFF.

In its sample, this clone was seen a few times. The chain carries TRBV7-9 and TRBJ1-4; TRBD1 is a possible D gene (5 bases). Deletions cut 6 bases from V and 8 bases from J, with 10 bases between. Germline CDR1 is SEHNR and CDR2 is FQNEAQ (reference sequence). The CDR3 runs to 12 residues. CDR3 nucleotides: TGTGCCAGCAGATTCCAGGGAGAAAAACTGTTTTTT. Residues: CASRFQGEKLFF.

The genes are TRBV3-1 (or the pseudogene TRBV3-2) and TRBJ1-3, with a tentative D call TRBD1 (6 bases). Trimming stripped 10 bases from V and 3 bases from J, with 16 bases between. There are 14 residues in the CDR3. Germline values: CDR1 LGHDT, CDR2 YNNKEL (reference sequence). CDR3 coding DNA: TGTGCCACCCAACAGGGTTTCGGTGGAAACACCATATATTTT. This codes for CATQQGFGGNTIYF.

V usage is TRBV13 and J usage is TRBJ2-7; 10 bases align to TRBD2. Germline assignment: CDR1 PRHDT and CDR2 FYEKMQ (reference sequence). Trimming took 2 bases from V and 5 from J; bases not matched to a gene: 9. The CDR3 has 16 amino acids. This CDR3 reads CASSLIGTSVHHEQYF. CDR3 DNA sequence: TGTGCCAGCAGCTTAATAGGGACTAGCGTTCACCACGAGCAGTACTTC.

The chain has TRBV10-1 and TRBJ1-1, with D uncertain. V lost 6 bases, J lost 4 bases, and 12 bases lay in between. This CDR3 contains 13 residues. Germline CDR1 reads WNHNN; CDR2 reads SYGVQD (reference sequence). This CDR3 is CASSSDVSTEAFF. CDR3 bases: TGCGCCAGCAGCTCCGACGTGAGCACTGAAGCTTTCTTT.

The chain joins TRBV11-2 to TRBJ2-7; D is unclear. Between the trimmed V and J ends, which lost 0 bases and 5 bases, there was a span of 5 bases. The CDR3 is made up of 12 amino acids. Per germline, CDR1 SGHAT and CDR2 FQNNGV. In nucleotides, the CDR3 is TGTGCCAGCAGCTTAGACCCCCACGAGCAGTACTTC. It specifies CASSLDPHEQYF.

The chain is built from TRBV12-3 or TRBV12-4 and TRBJ1-5; a weak D match, TRBD1 (6 bases). V lost 6 bases to trimming and J lost 6 bases, with 9 bases between them. The CDR3 covers 12 residues. The CDR3 nucleotides read TGTGCCAGCAGAACAGGGATTCAGCCCCAGCATTTT. It is translated as CASRTGIQPQHF.

This chain links TRBV19 with TRBJ1-1; no reliable D call. This CDR3 comprises 16 residues. The V and J ends lost 0 bases and 5 bases respectively, with 16 bases between them. Germline values: CDR1 LNHDA, CDR2 SQIVND (reference sequence). CDR3 DNA: TGTGCCAGTAGTATAGATCTCACCGGCCAGGCGACTGAAGCTTTCTTT. Translation gives CASSIDLTGQATEAFF. Complete variable domain (other parts from reference TRBV19 and TRBJ1-1): DGGITQSPKYLFRKEGQNVTLSCEQNLNHDAMYWYRQDPGQGLRLIYYSQIVNDFQKGDIAEGYSVSREKKESFPLTVTSAQKNPTAFYLCASSIDLTGQATEAFFGQGTRLTVV.

V usage is TRBV15 and J usage is TRBJ2-5; D possibly uses TRBD1 or TRBD2 (7 bases each). The CDR3 is 20 residues long. Per the germline V gene, CDR1 is LNHNV and CDR2 is YYDKDF (reference sequence). Trimming pared 4 bases from V and 1 base from J, leaving 28 bases between. The CDR3 region is CATSTTRKGGAGQLQETQYF. The CDR3 bases are TGTGCCACCAGCACAACAAGAAAGGGAGGAGCGGGACAGCTCCAAGAGACCCAGTACTTC.

The chain has TRBV15 and TRBJ1-4; 9 bases fit TRBD1. The CDR3 sequence is 16 residues long. Germline CDR1 is LNHNV and CDR2 is YYDKDF (reference sequence). J gave up 5 bases and V 0 bases, and 4 bases lay outside the gene matches. The CDR3 protein is CATSRDKGTGNEKLFF. CDR3 in DNA: TGTGCCACCAGCAGAGATAAGGGGACAGGGAATGAAAAACTGTTTTTT. The whole variable domain, remainder taken from reference TRBV15 and TRBJ1-4, is DAMVIQNPRYQVTQFGKPVTLSCSQTLNHNVMYWYQQKSSQAPKLLFHYYDKDFNNEADTPDNFQSRRPNTSFCFLDIRSPGLGDTAMYLCATSRDKGTGNEKLFFGSGTQLSVL.

V and J are TRBV2 and TRBJ1-6, with D possibly matching TRBD1 (6 bases). Looked up from germline, CDR1 is SNHLY and CDR2 is FYNNEI. With 8 bases removed from V and 7 bases from J, the gap between germline ends came to 9 bases. CDR3 size: 12 residues. The CDR3 region has the DNA TGTGCCAGCCGGGACACCAATTCACCCCTCCACTTT. Translated: CASRDTNSPLHF.

The V call is TRBV10-2, the J call TRBJ1-1; D unclear. This CDR3 has 13 amino acids. Germline V lookup: CDR1 WSHSY, CDR2 SAAADI. Trimming pared 4 bases from V and 1 base from J, leaving 7 bases between. The DNA of the CDR3 is TGCGCCAGCAGTGCCCCGGGGAACACTGAAGCTTTCTTT. Residues: CASSAPGNTEAFF.

This rearrangement joins TRBV11-2 to TRBJ2-5, with 13 nucleotides matching TRBD2. The CDR3 is 17 amino acids. The germline V gene encodes CDR1 SGHAT and CDR2 FQNNGV. The V segment lost 2 bases and the J segment 5 bases; nucleotides outside the gene matches: 8. CDR3 sequence: CASSLLLAGGPWETQYF. DNA for the CDR3: TGTGCCAGCAGCTTATTACTAGCGGGGGGGCCATGGGAGACCCAGTACTTC.

The rearrangement uses TRBV13 and TRBJ2-3; D is perhaps TRBD2 (6 bases). With 5 bases removed from V and 3 bases from J, the gap between germline ends came to 9 bases. Germline assignment: CDR1 PRHDT and CDR2 FYEKMQ (reference sequence). CDR3 size: 13 residues. CDR3 bases: TGTGCCAGCAGCGAGGGACTTACAGATACGCAGTATTTT. Amino acids: CASSEGLTDTQYF.

The chain has TRBV5-5 and TRBJ2-3, with D unclear. The V end lost 0 bases, the J end lost 7 bases, and 15 bases lay between the germline ends. The germline CDR1 and CDR2 sequences are SGHKS and YYEKEE (reference sequence). CDR3 length equals 15 residues. The CDR3 coding sequence is TGTGCCAGCAGCTTGGTGCACCCGCGCTCTAATACGCAGTATTTT. Amino acid sequence: CASSLVHPRSNTQYF.

The chain carries TRBV19 and TRBJ1-5; perhaps TRBD1 as D (5 bases). The germline V gene has CDR1 LNHDA and CDR2 SQIVND (reference sequence). The ends were cut back, 5 bases at V and 6 bases at J, with 17 bases in the middle. The CDR3 is made up of 15 amino acids. As DNA, the CDR3 is TGTGCCAGTAGTGGAATAACAGGCGGAGGTCAGCCCCAGCATTTT. This encodes CASSGITGGGQPQHF. The full variable domain, its missing parts supplied by reference TRBV19 and TRBJ1-5, is DGGITQSPKYLFRKEGQNVTLSCEQNLNHDAMYWYRQDPGQGLRLIYYSQIVNDFQKGDIAEGYSVSREKKESFPLTVTSAQKNPTAFYLCASSGITGGGQPQHFGDGTRLSIL.

CDR3 bases: TGTGCCAGTAGGACCGGTCTGAACACTGAAGCTTTCTTT. Its protein product is CASRTGLNTEAFF. The gene calls are TRBV19 and TRBJ1-1; D unresolved. Germline-derived CDR1 and CDR2 are LNHDA and SQIVND (reference sequence). This CDR3 is 13 amino acids long. With 6 bases removed from V and 0 bases from J, the gap between germline ends came to 8 bases.

This sequence joins TRBV6-2 or TRBV6-3 and TRBJ1-5; D uncertain. Trimming removed 6 bases at V and 4 bases at J, with 13 bases between. The CDR3 extends over 14 amino acids. CDR1 is MNHEY and CDR2 is SVGEGT in the germline V gene. The CDR3 here is CASSPGFGNQPQHF. Written as DNA, the CDR3 is TGTGCCAGCAGCCCCGGATTCGGGAATCAGCCCCAGCATTTT.

The J gene is TRBJ2-1, the V gene TRBV18; no clear D gene. V lost 4 bases and J lost 0, with 7 bases in between. Germline lookup yields CDR1 KGHSH and CDR2 LQKENI. The CDR3 is 14 amino acids. The CDR3 protein is CASSRASSYNEQFF. Written as DNA, the CDR3 is TGTGCCAGCTCACGCGCGAGCTCCTACAATGAGCAGTTCTTC.

The J gene is TRBJ1-2, the V gene TRBV3-1 (or the pseudogene TRBV3-2); D not certain. Between the trimmed V and J ends, which lost 4 bases and 1 base, there was a span of 7 bases. CDR1 and CDR2 from the germline V gene are LGHDT and YNNKEL (reference sequence). The length of the CDR3 is 13 residues. The chain's CDR3 is CASSLSNNYGYTF. CDR3 bases: TGTGCCAGCAGCCTCTCAAATAACTATGGCTACACCTTC.